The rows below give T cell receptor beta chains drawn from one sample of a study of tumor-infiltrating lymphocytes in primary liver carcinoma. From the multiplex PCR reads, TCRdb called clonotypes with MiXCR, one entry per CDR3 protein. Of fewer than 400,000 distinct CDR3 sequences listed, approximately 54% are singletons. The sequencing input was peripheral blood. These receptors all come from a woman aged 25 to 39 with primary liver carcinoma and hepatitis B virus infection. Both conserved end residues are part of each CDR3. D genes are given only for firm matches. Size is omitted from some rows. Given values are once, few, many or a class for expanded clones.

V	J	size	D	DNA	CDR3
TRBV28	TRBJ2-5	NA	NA	TGTGCCAGCAGTTTGCTAATGTCTACCGGGATAAGAAGTGGGACCCAGTACTTC	CASSLLMSTGIRSGTQYF
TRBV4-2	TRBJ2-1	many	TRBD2	TGTGCCAGCAGCCTAGCGGGAGGGAGGGATGAGCAGTTCTTC	CASSLAGGRDEQFF
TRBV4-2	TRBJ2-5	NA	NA	TGTGCCAGCAGCCAAGACCCTACAGGGAAAGAGACCCAGTACTTC	CASSQDPTGKETQYF
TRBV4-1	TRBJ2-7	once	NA	TGCGCCAGCAGCCAAGATGGGGACTACGAGCAGTACTTC	CASSQDGDYEQYF
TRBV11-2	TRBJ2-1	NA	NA	TGTGCCAGCAGCAGGGAAAGGAGCTCCTACAATGAGCAGTCCTTC	CASSRERSSYNEQSF
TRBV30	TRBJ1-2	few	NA	TGTGCCTGGATGAGGCAGATCGTAGCTAACTATGGCTACACCTTC	CAWMRQIVANYGYTF
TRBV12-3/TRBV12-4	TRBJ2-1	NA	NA	TGTGCCAGCCCTCCACGCGGGCAGGGGATCGATGAGCAGTTCTTC	CASPPRGQGIDEQFF
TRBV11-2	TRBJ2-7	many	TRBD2	TGTGCCAGCAGCTTAGTCGAGCGGGAGAGGTACGAGCAGTACTTC	CASSLVERERYEQYF
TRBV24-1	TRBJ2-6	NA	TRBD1	TGTGCCACCAGTGATGGGACAGGGGCGATCTCTGGGGCCAACGTCCTGACTTTC	CATSDGTGAISGANVLTF
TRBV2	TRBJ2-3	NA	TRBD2	TGTGCCAGCCACGGGAGGCCCCTCACAGATACGCAGTATTTT	CASHGRPLTDTQYF
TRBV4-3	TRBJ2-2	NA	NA	TGCGCCAACAGCCAAGATGGGGAAGCTTACACCGGGGAGCTGTTTTTT	CANSQDGEAYTGELFF
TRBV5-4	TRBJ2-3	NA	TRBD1	TGTGCCAGCAGCCCGCATGGGGGACAGGGGCCGGGAGATATGCAGTATTTT	CASSPHGGQGPGDMQYF
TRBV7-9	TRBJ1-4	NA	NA	TGTGCCAGCAGCCGTTCGGACAGCCATGCAACTAATGAAAAACTGTTTTTT	CASSRSDSHATNEKLFF
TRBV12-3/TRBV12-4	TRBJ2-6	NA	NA	TGTGCCAACAGTTTAAGGGGTGCTGGGGCCAACGTCCTGACTTTC	CANSLRGAGANVLTF
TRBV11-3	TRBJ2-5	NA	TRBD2	TGTACTAGCAGCCCTCGACGCGGACTAGACGGGTCAGAGACCCAGTACTTC	CTSSPRRGLDGSETQYF
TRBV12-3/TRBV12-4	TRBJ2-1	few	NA	TGTGCCAGCAGGATCTACAATGAGCAGTTCTTC	CASRIYNEQFF
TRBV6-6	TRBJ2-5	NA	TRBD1	TGTGCCAGCAGCCAGCCTTTCCGGGACAGTCAAGAGACCCAGTACTTC	CASSQPFRDSQETQYF
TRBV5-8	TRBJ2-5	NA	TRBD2	TGTGCCAGCAGCTTCCCCTTTAGCGGGAGTTATCAAGAGACCCAGTACTTC	CASSFPFSGSYQETQYF
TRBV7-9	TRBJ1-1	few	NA	TGTGCTAGCAGCTTAGCCCTCGGGGTTGCCGCTTTCTTT	CASSLALGVAAFF
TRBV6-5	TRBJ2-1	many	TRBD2	TGTGCCAGCAGTACGGGACTAGCGGGAGGAGGTAATGAGCAGTTCTTC	CASSTGLAGGGNEQFF
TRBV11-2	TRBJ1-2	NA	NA	TGTACCAGCAGCTATTCGTCGTCGAGCTATGGCTACACCTTC	CTSSYSSSSYGYTF
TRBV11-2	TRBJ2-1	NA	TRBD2	TGTGCCAGCAGCTCTGCGGAACTAGCGACCCACAATGAGCAGTTCTTC	CASSSAELATHNEQFF
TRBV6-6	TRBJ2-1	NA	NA	TGTGCCAGCAGTTGGGGAGGGGGCCTAGATGAGCAGTTCTTC	CASSWGGGLDEQFF
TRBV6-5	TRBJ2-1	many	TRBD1	TGTGCCAGCAGTGAGCGACAGGGGGTGGGCAATGAGCAGTTCTTC	CASSERQGVGNEQFF
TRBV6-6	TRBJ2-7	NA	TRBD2	TGTGCCAGCAGTTACCTCGGTGAATCCCTAGCGGGAGGGTGGGGCTACGAGCAGTACTTC	CASSYLGESLAGGWGYEQYF
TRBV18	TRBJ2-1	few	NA	TGTGCCAGCTCACCCAGGGGAACTAGCGATGAGCAGTTCTTC	CASSPRGTSDEQFF
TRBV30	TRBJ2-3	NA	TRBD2	TGTCCCTGGAGCCGGCACGGGGGGGTAGATACGCAGTATTTT	CPWSRHGGVDTQYF
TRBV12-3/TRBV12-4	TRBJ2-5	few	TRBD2	TGTGCCAGCAGTCCTCAACCGGGACTAGCGGGAGGGGGGGGAGAGACCCAGTACTTC	CASSPQPGLAGGGGETQYF
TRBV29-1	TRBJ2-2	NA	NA	TGCAGTGCAGGTCGGAGGGACACCGAGGAGCTGTTTTTT	CSAGRRDTEELFF
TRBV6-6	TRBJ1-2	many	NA	TGTGCCAGCCGCGGGCCAGTGGAGAGCTACACCTTC	CASRGPVESYTF
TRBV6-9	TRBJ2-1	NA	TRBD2	TGTGCCAGCAGTTTTATCCGGGAGGGCCTGGGGAATGAGCAGTTCTTC	CASSFIREGLGNEQFF
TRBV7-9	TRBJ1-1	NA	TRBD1	TGTGCCGGCAGCTTATCCGACAGGGTGGAGAGGACCGGTACTGAAGCTTTCTTT	CAGSLSDRVERTGTEAFF
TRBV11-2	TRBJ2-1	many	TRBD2	TGTGCCAGCAGCTCCCGGAAGGCTAGCGGGAGATCTCATGAGCAGTTCTTC	CASSSRKASGRSHEQFF
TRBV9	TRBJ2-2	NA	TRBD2	TGTGCCAGCAGCGTAGCATCTAGCGGATCCACCGGGGAGCTGTTTTTT	CASSVASSGSTGELFF
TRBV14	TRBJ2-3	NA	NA	TGTGCCAGCAGCCAAGAACTTGGGCAGACAGATACGCAGTATTTT	CASSQELGQTDTQYF
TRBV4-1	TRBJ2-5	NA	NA	TGCGCCAGCAGCCAAGATTTTAACCCGATCTCGGAGACCCAGTACTTC	CASSQDFNPISETQYF
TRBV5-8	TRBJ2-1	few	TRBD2	TGTGCCAGCAGCTTCTCGTTTCTAGCGGGATACAATGAGCAGTTCTTC	CASSFSFLAGYNEQFF
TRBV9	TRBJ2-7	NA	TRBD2	TGTGCCAGCAGCTCTAGATCAGCGGGGGGGAGCGAGCAGTACTTC	CASSSRSAGGSEQYF
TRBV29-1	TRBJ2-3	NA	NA	TGCGGCGTTGGGGGACCCACAGATACGCAGTATTTT	CGVGGPTDTQYF
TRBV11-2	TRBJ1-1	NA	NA	TGTGCCGGCAGCTTAGAGAGAAACACTGAAGCTTTCTTT	CAGSLERNTEAFF
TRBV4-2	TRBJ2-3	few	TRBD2	TGTGCCAGCAGCCAATTGACTAGCGGGAGAACAGATACGCAGTATTTT	CASSQLTSGRTDTQYF